This TCR beta chain was found in a study of T-cell reconstitution after alpha-beta-depleted transplantation in children (dated by TCRdb to 2016 to 2017). Context from the whole study: The study quantitatively tracked T-cell immune reconstitution after TCRalphabeta/CD19-depleted allogeneic hematopoietic cell transplantation in children using TCR repertoire profiling. The paper's findings and limits, for the study overall: In some patients, the high TCRbeta diversity seen at day 60 was put down to recipient T cells and intrathymic progenitors that had survived conditioning. About two months after transplant, the apparently early recovery of alphabetaT-cell counts reportedly depended on just several hundred clones that had expanded rapidly and came from non-depleted graft cells. The frequencies of hyperexpanded clones fell over the following months, and after one year, T-cell counts and TCRbeta diversity were mostly attributed to newly produced T cells.

The treatment or condition label, read with the paper, signifies: allogeneic hematopoietic cell transplantation with graft depleted of TCRalphabeta T cells and CD19 B cells. Transplant recipients were children who received TCRalphabeta/CD19-depleted allogeneic hematopoietic cell grafts. As for this clonotype: Its antigen is not yet known. No base qualities exist here, and no much larger clone lies one base off it.

The protocol used for the library was PCR. TCRdb names Illumina HiSeq 2500 as the instrument used. TCR libraries were prepared with molecular barcoding, using unique molecular identifiers to normalize TCRbeta repertoire quantification. TCRdb redid the processing of the public reads, applying fastp at Q25 and MiXCR, and retained in-frame beta chains. Rows with one shared CDR3 protein collapse into an entry with the most common genes and DNA. This sample gives just under 250,000 distinct CDR3 sequences in total; around 25% of them show up just once. The ten largest clones add up to about 2.5% of the sample. The cysteine opens and the phenylalanine closes a CDR3 of 14 amino acids. Only CDR3 DNA is held: 42 bases, read in frame from base 1. CDR1 and CDR2 were assigned from the germline V gene (reference sequence) as SEHNR and FQNEAQ. Ends trimmed: V by 3 bases, J by 7 bases; bases unmatched to a gene: 4.

The sample in question was PBMCs, obtained before TCRalphabeta/CD19-depleted stem cell transplant. The TCR comes from a girl aged 2 to 10 with Fanconi anemia, due to receive a stem cell transplant. In this chain, TRBV7-9 is recombined with TRBJ2-1; 9 junctional bases match TRBD1. The nucleotides read TGTGCCAGCAGCTTTCCTGGACAGGGGAATGAGCAGTTCTTC. Translated, this is CASSFPGQGNEQFF.